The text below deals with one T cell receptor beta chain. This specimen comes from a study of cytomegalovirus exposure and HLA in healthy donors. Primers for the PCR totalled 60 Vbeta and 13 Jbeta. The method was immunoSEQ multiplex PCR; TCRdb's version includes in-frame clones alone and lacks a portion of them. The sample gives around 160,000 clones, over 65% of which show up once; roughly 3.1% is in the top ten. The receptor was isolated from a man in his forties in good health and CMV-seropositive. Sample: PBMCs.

The CDR3 coding sequence is TGTGCCAGCAGCTTGGAAGTTAGTAGATCCCTACTTGTCCAAGAGACCCAGTACTTC. This codes for CASSLEVSRSLLVQETQYF. The chain is built from TRBV5-6 and TRBJ2-5; no reliable D call. Per germline, CDR1 SGHDT and CDR2 YYEEEE. The CDR3 sequence is 19 residues long. V lost 0 bases to trimming and J lost 1 base, with 22 bases between them. Together with reference TRBV5-6 and TRBJ2-5, the CDR3 gives the full variable domain: DAGVTQSPTHLIKTRGQQVTLRCSPKSGHDTVSWYQQALGQGPQFIFQYYEEEERQRGNFPDRFSGHQFPNYSSELNVNALLLGDSALYLCASSLEVSRSLLVQETQYFGPGTRLLVL.